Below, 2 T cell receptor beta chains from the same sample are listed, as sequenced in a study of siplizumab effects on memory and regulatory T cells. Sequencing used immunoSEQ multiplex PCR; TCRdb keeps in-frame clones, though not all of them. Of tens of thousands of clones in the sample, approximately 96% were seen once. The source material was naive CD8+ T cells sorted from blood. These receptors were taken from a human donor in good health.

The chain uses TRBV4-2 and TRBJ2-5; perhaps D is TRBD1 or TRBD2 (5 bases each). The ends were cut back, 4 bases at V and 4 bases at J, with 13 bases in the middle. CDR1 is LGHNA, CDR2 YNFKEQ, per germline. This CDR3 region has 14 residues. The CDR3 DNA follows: TGTGCCAGCAGCCTAAATCCGGGGCTAGAGACCCAGTACTTC. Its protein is CASSLNPGLETQYF.

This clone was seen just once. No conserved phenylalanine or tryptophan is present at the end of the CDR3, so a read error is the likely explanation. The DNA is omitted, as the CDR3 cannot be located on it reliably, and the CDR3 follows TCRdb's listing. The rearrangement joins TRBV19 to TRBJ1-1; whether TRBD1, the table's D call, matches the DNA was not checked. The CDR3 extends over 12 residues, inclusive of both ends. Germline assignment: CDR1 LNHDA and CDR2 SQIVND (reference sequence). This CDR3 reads CASSIGRGVEFS.